These 16 T cell receptor beta chains originate from one sample sequenced in a study of blood T cell repertoires in COVID-19. TCRdb keeps only in-frame clones here, not all; method: immunoSEQ multiplex PCR. The data hold approximately 290,000 clones, with roughly 89% observed a single time. Sequencing input: peripheral blood. These receptors were taken from a man between 25 and 39 years old with acute or convalescent COVID-19.

This sequence joins TRBV29-1 and TRBJ1-1; 7 bases fit TRBD1. With 5 bases clipped from V and 5 bases from J, the junction kept 5 bases outside the gene matches. CDR3 size: 12 residues. Germline CDR1 SQVTM, CDR2 ANQGSEA. The CDR3 region is CSVQTGMTEAFF. CDR3 bases: TGCAGCGTTCAGACAGGGATGACTGAAGCTTTCTTT.

The V gene is TRBV7-9, the J gene TRBJ2-5; 8 bases match TRBD2. CDR1 SEHNR and CDR2 FQNEAQ come from the germline V gene (reference sequence). J gave up 3 bases and V 1 base, and 4 bases lay outside the gene matches. The CDR3 covers 15 residues. CDR3 bases: TGTGCCAGCAGCTTAGGTAGCGGGGCCAAAGAGACCCAGTACTTC. Residues: CASSLGSGAKETQYF. Full variable domain (remainder filled in from reference TRBV7-9 and TRBJ2-5): DTGVSQNPRHKITKRGQNVTFRCDPISEHNRLYWYRQTLGQGPEFLTYFQNEAQLEKSRLLSDRFSAERPKGSFSTLEIQRTEQGDSAMYLCASSLGSGAKETQYFGPGTRLLVL.

This clone was picked up one time. J is TRBJ1-2 and V is TRBV10-3; TRBD1 aligns across 8 bases. The V gene's germline CDR1 is ENHRY and CDR2 SYGVKD. Trimming removed 6 bases from V and 3 bases from J; junction bases left unmatched: 9. CDR3 length: 15 residues. The CDR3, as DNA: TGTGCCATCAGCGGGACAGGCATAGGCGACTATGGCTACACCTTC. Translation: CAISGTGIGDYGYTF.

V and J are TRBV18 and TRBJ1-2; TRBD1 aligns across 8 bases. Germline trimming cut 8 bases from V and 6 bases from J; bases unmatched to any gene: 5. The CDR3 extends over 12 amino acids. Germline V lookup: CDR1 KGHSH, CDR2 LQKENI. CDR3 amino acids: CASRPDRDGYTF. DNA for the CDR3: TGTGCCAGCAGGCCGGACAGGGATGGCTACACCTTC.

This chain links TRBV19 with TRBJ1-5; D call uncertain. The germline V gene has CDR1 LNHDA and CDR2 SQIVND (reference sequence). The CDR3 is made up of 12 amino acids. V dropped 9 bases and J dropped 5 bases, with 11 bases sitting between them. CDR3 amino acids: CARDSVDQPQHF. The DNA for the CDR3 is TGTGCCAGGGACTCGGTGGATCAGCCCCAGCATTTT.

The chain joins TRBV5-1 to TRBJ2-2; 10 nucleotides line up with TRBD1. V lost 5 bases and J lost 7; bases outside the gene matches: 8. The CDR3 length is 15 residues. Germline V gene data show CDR1 as SGHRS and CDR2 as YFSETQ. Written as DNA, the CDR3 is TGCGCCAGCAGGAAGACAGGGGGCTCGGACGGGGAGCTGTTTTTT. This codes for CASRKTGGSDGELFF. The full variable domain, its missing parts supplied by reference TRBV5-1 and TRBJ2-2, is KAGVTQTPRYLIKTRGQQVTLSCSPISGHRSVSWYQQTPGQGLQFLFEYFSETQRNKGNFPGRFSGRQFSNSRSEMNVSTLELGDSALYLCASRKTGGSDGELFFGEGSRLTVL.

The CDR3 DNA sequence: TGTGCCAGCAAACCGGGACTGGGGGACACTGAAGCTTTCTTT. It encodes CASKPGLGDTEAFF. The chain has TRBV27 and TRBJ1-1; TRBD1 is a possible D gene (5 bases). CDR3 length: 14 residues. Trimming shortened V by 7 bases and J by 3 bases, and 15 bases separated the two germline ends. CDR1 MNHEY and CDR2 SMNVEV come from the germline V gene (reference sequence).

This sequence joins TRBV9 and TRBJ2-5, with 7 bases identical to TRBD1. The CDR3 loop spans 15 amino acids. V trimming: 2 bases; J trimming: 5 bases; junction bases outside the gene matches: 9. In germline, CDR1 is SGDLS, CDR2 YYNGEE. The CDR3 sequence: CASSVGTETFETQYF. CDR3 nucleotide sequence: TGTGCCAGCAGCGTCGGGACAGAGACTTTTGAGACCCAGTACTTC.

The chain couples TRBV19 to TRBJ1-3; D remains unclear. CDR3 size: 15 residues. Trimming cost V 5 bases and J 0 bases, with 11 bases left between them. Germline V gives CDR1 LNHDA, CDR2 SQIVND (reference sequence). CDR3 bases: TGTGCCAGTAGTTTTTGGGGAGACTCTGGAAACACCATATATTTT. Encoded protein: CASSFWGDSGNTIYF.

The rearrangement joins TRBV5-1 to TRBJ1-2; the match to TRBD1 covers 8 bases. The V and J ends lost 4 bases and 8 bases, in that order; junction bases with no gene match: 7. CDR1 is SGHRS and CDR2 is YFSETQ in the germline V gene. The CDR3 spans 13 residues. DNA for the CDR3: TGCGCCAGCAGCAGGACAGGGAATGAGGGCTACACCTTC. It is translated as CASSRTGNEGYTF.

This clone occurred once. The chain uses TRBV9 and TRBJ2-5, with 12 bases identical to TRBD2. Looked up from germline, CDR1 is SGDLS and CDR2 is YYNGEE. The CDR3 is 17 amino acids. V lost 4 bases to trimming and J lost 6 bases; unmatched junction nucleotides: 13. DNA of the CDR3: TGTGCCAGCAGCCCCGACCCTAGCGGGAGGGCCCGGCAGACCCAGTACTTC. Its protein is CASSPDPSGRARQTQYF.

The rearrangement uses TRBV2 and TRBJ1-6; a possible D gene is TRBD1 (6 bases). The germline V and J ends were trimmed by 4 bases and 7 bases, with 11 bases remaining between them. In germline, CDR1 is SNHLY, CDR2 FYNNEI. This CDR3 has 14 residues. The chain's CDR3 is CASSAQGYNSPLHF. Written as DNA, the CDR3 is TGTGCCAGCAGTGCACAGGGTTACAATTCACCCCTCCACTTT.

This chain joins TRBV5-1 and TRBJ2-1; 7 nucleotides align to TRBD2. Per germline, CDR1 SGHRS and CDR2 YFSETQ. The CDR3 loop spans 17 amino acids. V lost 3 bases to trimming and J lost 4 bases; unmatched junction nucleotides: 13. Here the CDR3 DNA reads TGCGCCAGCAGCTACTACCCAGGCGGGAGAGAATACAATGAGCAGTTCTTC. This encodes CASSYYPGGREYNEQFF.

The V and J genes are TRBV28 and TRBJ2-4; 7 bases are a match to TRBD1. CDR3 length: 14 amino acids. Germline V gene lookup returns CDR1 MDHEN and CDR2 SYDVKM. The junction had 2 bases not matched to a gene; V was cut back by 6 bases and J by 0 bases. CDR3 nucleotides: TGTGCCAGCAGGACAGGGTCAGCCAAAAACATTCAGTACTTC. This translates into CASRTGSAKNIQYF.

The chain combines TRBV6-1 with TRBJ2-7; TRBD2 matches 7 bases. V shed 3 bases, J shed 5 bases, and the junction held 13 bases outside the gene matches. Germline CDR1 and CDR2: MNHNS and SASEGT. The CDR3 extends over 16 amino acids. The CDR3 spells CASSDPRDYFFDEQYF. The CDR3 region has the DNA TGTGCCAGCAGTGACCCCCGGGACTACTTCTTCGACGAGCAGTACTTC.

V is TRBV6-5 and J is TRBJ1-1; D gene uncertain. The CDR3 sequence is 14 residues long. V lost 2 bases and J lost 2, with 9 bases in between. Per germline, CDR1 MNHEY and CDR2 SVGAGI. The chain's CDR3 is CASSYGKVNTEAFF. As DNA, the CDR3 is TGTGCCAGCAGTTACGGCAAAGTTAACACTGAAGCTTTCTTT.